Sequencing of this T cell receptor beta chain was carried out in a study of cytomegalovirus exposure and HLA in healthy donors. The CDR3 sequence is 17 residues long. The V segment lost 1 base and the J segment 8 bases; nucleotides outside the gene matches: 12. Germline V lookup: CDR1 MGHRA, CDR2 YSYEKL. Use of 60 Vbeta and 13 Jbeta primers characterized the PCR. Here immunoSEQ multiplex PCR was the method, and the copy in TCRdb shows in-frame clones only, minus some. The table has about 120,000 clones, around three fifths seen once. The chain joins TRBV4-1 to TRBJ2-3, with 10 bases identical to TRBD2. The source is a woman in her thirties or forties in good health and CMV-seropositive. Input material: PBMCs. The CDR3 here is CASSQAEREGYRGTQYF. CDR3 coding DNA: TGCGCCAGCAGCCAAGCGGAGCGGGAGGGCTACAGGGGTACGCAGTATTTT.